Shown below are 10 T cell receptor beta chains from a single sample sequenced in a study of T cells after yellow fever vaccination (dated by TCRdb to between 2017 and 2020). Taken with the paper, the label for treatment or condition translates to: live attenuated yellow fever vaccine strain. Library creation used 5' RACE. Sequencing was performed on an Illumina HiSeq 2500. TCRdb ran its own pipeline on the public reads, namely fastp trimming at Q25 and MiXCR clone calling, and kept in-frame beta chains. Duplicate CDR3 protein sequences are folded into a single record with the most common DNA and genes. Present in this sample are roughly 94,000 distinct CDR3 sequences, 8% to 10% of which were seen just once. Approximately 16% of the sample goes to the ten largest clones. Sequenced material: CD8+ T cells not binding an NS4B(214-222) dextramer, sorted from PBMCs, taken approximately 15 days after the first yellow fever vaccination. This sample's cell subset or site label indicates: NS4B epitope dextramer-negative CD8 T cells. These receptors originate from a man younger than 30 who received the YFV17D yellow fever vaccine.

This clonotype came up a few times. For the CDR3, the DNA is TGTGCCAGCAGCTTACTGGGGGATCAGCCCCAGCATTTT. The encoded protein is CASSLLGDQPQHF. This chain joins TRBV7-9 and TRBJ1-5; D is possibly TRBD1 (5 bases). The CDR3 is 13 amino acids. Germline-derived CDR1 and CDR2 are SEHNR and FQNEAQ (reference sequence). Trimming shortened V by 2 bases and J by 5 bases, and 7 bases separated the two germline ends.

This clonotype was detected only a few times. The rearrangement joins TRBV4-1 to TRBJ2-1; D ambiguous. V dropped 0 bases and J dropped 7 bases, with 13 bases sitting between them. CDR3 length: 15 amino acids. Germline V CDR1 and CDR2: MGHRA, YSYEKL. The CDR3 DNA is TGCGCCAGCAGCCAAGATCAGACCTACGGTAATGAGCAGTTCTTC. Its protein product is CASSQDQTYGNEQFF.

The V call is TRBV27, the J call TRBJ2-2; D is unresolved. There are 13 residues in the CDR3. Per germline, CDR1 MNHEY and CDR2 SMNVEV (reference sequence). The V gene lost 2 bases and the J gene lost 3 bases, with 4 bases spanning the gap. In DNA form, the CDR3 reads TGTGCCAGCAGTTTAATGGACACCGGGGAGCTGTTTTTT. Translating it yields CASSLMDTGELFF.

This sequence joins TRBV9 and TRBJ2-3; TRBD1 matches 9 bases. Germline lookup yields CDR1 SGDLS and CDR2 YYNGEE. After removal of 5 bases from V and 4 bases from J, the junction contained 8 bases not matched to a gene. The CDR3 consists of 15 residues. CDR3 DNA sequence: TGTGCCAGCAGTGAGGGACAGGGCATCTCAGATACGCAGTATTTT. Amino acids: CASSEGQGISDTQYF.

This clonotype was counted many times. This sequence joins TRBV28 and TRBJ1-5; 9 nucleotides match TRBD1. CDR1 and CDR2 (germline): MDHEN, SYDVKM. The CDR3 has 15 amino acids. V lost 6 bases and J lost 5; bases outside the gene matches: 8. CDR3 sequence (DNA): TGTGCCAGCAGCCCGGGACAGGGTTTCGATCAGCCCCAGCATTTT. Residues: CASSPGQGFDQPQHF.

This clonotype came up a few times. The gene calls are TRBV29-1 and TRBJ2-7, with 9 bases aligning to TRBD2. Per germline, CDR1 SQVTM and CDR2 ANQGSEA. The CDR3 spans 13 residues. J lost 5 bases, V lost 6 bases, and 8 bases had no gene match. The CDR3 loop is CSVTGLAGNEQYF. The CDR3 coding sequence is TGCAGCGTGACGGGACTAGCTGGAAACGAGCAGTACTTC.

Only a few counts were recorded for this clonotype. In DNA form, the CDR3 reads TGCGCCAGCAGCTCCCCGGACTACCAATACACAGATACGCAGTATTTT. It is translated as CASSSPDYQYTDTQYF. V is TRBV5-1 and J is TRBJ2-3, with a weak D call TRBD2 (6 bases). The CDR3 length is 16 residues. V lost 3 bases and J lost 2, with 16 bases in between. CDR1 and CDR2 from the germline V gene are SGHRS and YFSETQ.

This chain uses TRBV27 with TRBJ2-7; D call uncertain. Trimming pared 0 bases from V and 0 bases from J, leaving 12 bases between. The germline V gene encodes CDR1 MNHEY and CDR2 SMNVEV (reference sequence). This CDR3 has 16 amino acids. CDR3 loop: CASSLSLVYSSYEQYF. In nucleotides, the CDR3 is TGTGCCAGCAGTTTATCCTTGGTTTATAGCTCCTACGAGCAGTACTTC.

The sample holds a few counts of this clonotype. The chain has TRBV3-1 and TRBJ1-5, with D uncertain. The V and J ends lost 4 bases and 0 bases respectively, with 13 bases between them. Per germline, CDR1 LGHDT and CDR2 YNNKEL (reference sequence). CDR3 length equals 16 residues. CDR3 DNA sequence: TGTGCCAGCAGCCCAACATCCGGGAATAGCAATCAGCCCCAGCATTTT. This gives the protein CASSPTSGNSNQPQHF.

The table lists this clonotype with a few counts. The genes are TRBV6-1 and TRBJ2-7; 7 nucleotides line up with TRBD1. The CDR3 extends over 14 amino acids. Looked up from germline, CDR1 is MNHNS and CDR2 is SASEGT. Unmatched junction bases numbered 8, after V lost 6 bases and J lost 3 bases. The CDR3 loop reads CASREGQIGYEQYV. DNA for the CDR3: TGTGCCAGCAGAGAGGGACAGATCGGCTACGAGCAGTACGTC.